These T cell receptor beta chains were read from a single sample in a study of response to subunit inactivated influenza vaccine. TCRdb re-called the RT-PCR reads with MiXCR, one entry per CDR3 protein. This table has about 570,000 distinct CDR3 sequences, roughly 12% appearing once. This same sample was also taken into another study, of T cells expressing NK-cell markers.

The sample in question was PBMCs from blood, obtained on the day of vaccination. The receptors stem from a man aged 45-65 years who received an inactivated influenza vaccine. Both conserved end residues are part of each CDR3. The D gene is left open where the match is weak. The size entry is marked missing in some rows and otherwise reads once, few, many or a size class.

DNA	CDR3	V	D	size	J
TGTGCCAGCAGCCAAGATTCACTAGCGGGAGTTGATACGCAGTATTTT	CASSQDSLAGVDTQYF	TRBV3-1	TRBD2	many	TRBJ2-3
TGTGCCAGCAGGACGGGACAGGGCAATGAGCAGTTCTTC	CASRTGQGNEQFF	TRBV3-1	TRBD1	many	TRBJ2-1
TGCGCCAGCAGCCCGACCGGACGGACCCAATTTGAAAAACTGTTTTTT	CASSPTGRTQFEKLFF	TRBV5-1	NA	many	TRBJ1-4
TGTGCTACAGTTAGAGACGGATACACCGGGGAGCTGTTTTTT	CATVRDGYTGELFF	TRBV10-3	NA	few	TRBJ2-2
TGCGCCAGTGGGGGACTAGCGGGGGAGAAATACAATGAGCAGTTCTTC	CASGGLAGEKYNEQFF	TRBV4-3	TRBD2	NA	TRBJ2-1
TGTGCCAGCAGTTTATCATCCGGGTCACCCCTCCACTTT	CASSLSSGSPLHF	TRBV28	NA	many	TRBJ1-6
TGCGCCAGCAGCCAAGACCCAGCGGGAGGGCAAGAGACCCAGTACTTC	CASSQDPAGGQETQYF	TRBV4-1	TRBD2	NA	TRBJ2-5
TGTGCCATCAAACCGGGACAGGCCTACGAGCAGTACTTC	CAIKPGQAYEQYF	TRBV10-3	TRBD1	NA	TRBJ2-7
TGCAGTGCTAGGGTGGGGGGAGTTAACATTCAGTACTTC	CSARVGGVNIQYF	TRBV20-1	NA	NA	TRBJ2-4
TGCAGCGTTTCCGGGACTAGCGGGGGGAAGACCCAGTACTTC	CSVSGTSGGKTQYF	TRBV29-1	TRBD2	NA	TRBJ2-5
TGTGCCAGCAGTCCCAGAGCGGGTGTCTCGTATACGCAGTATTTT	CASSPRAGVSYTQYF	TRBV6-2/TRBV6-3	NA	many	TRBJ2-3
TGTGCCACCAGTGAATTCCGGGACAGCACAGATACGCAGTATTTT	CATSEFRDSTDTQYF	TRBV24-1	NA	few	TRBJ2-3
TGTGCCATCAGTGGTTCGGGACTAGCGGAATACAATGAGCAGTTCTTC	CAISGSGLAEYNEQFF	TRBV10-3	TRBD2	many	TRBJ2-1
TGTGCCAGCAGCCAAGATCTCTGGCAGGGTCACACCGGGGAGCTGTTTTTT	CASSQDLWQGHTGELFF	TRBV14	NA	NA	TRBJ2-2
TGTGCCAGCAGCTACGGACAGAGTGCAACTAATGAAAAACTGTTTTTT	CASSYGQSATNEKLFF	TRBV11-2	NA	NA	TRBJ1-4
TGCAGTGCTTACAGGGGGCGCAGGGAGACCCAGTACTTC	CSAYRGRRETQYF	TRBV20-1	TRBD1	NA	TRBJ2-5
TGTGCCAGCAGCAGGCGGCCGGCTCGCGATACGCAGTATTTT	CASSRRPARDTQYF	TRBV12-3/TRBV12-4	NA	NA	TRBJ2-3
TGTGCCAGCAGCTGGTCCGGGACTAGTAGAGAGACCCAGTACTTC	CASSWSGTSRETQYF	TRBV7-2	TRBD2	few	TRBJ2-5
TGCGCCAGCAGCCAAGATCGGACAGGGTTTCTCAATGAGCAGTTCTTC	CASSQDRTGFLNEQFF	TRBV4-3	TRBD1	many	TRBJ2-1
TGTGCCAGCAGCTTGTTAAAGGGCAACACCGGGGAGCTGTTTTTT	CASSLLKGNTGELFF	TRBV5-4	NA	NA	TRBJ2-2
TGTGCCATCAGTCGGGACGGGGTGTATAATTCACCCCTCCACTTT	CAISRDGVYNSPLHF	TRBV10-3	NA	NA	TRBJ1-6
TGTGCCAGCAGTTCCCGGACAGGGGAATTTGAAAAACTGTTTTTT	CASSSRTGEFEKLFF	TRBV12-3/TRBV12-4	TRBD1	few	TRBJ1-4
TGCAGTGCTGCCCGGCAGGCGAATCAGCCCCAGCATTTT	CSAARQANQPQHF	TRBV20-1	NA	NA	TRBJ1-5